This T cell receptor (beta chain) is from a study of blood T cell repertoires in COVID-19 (TCRdb year 2020). Broadly, across the study: Samples covering the acute and convalescent phases of COVID-19 were provided by collaborators in the United States, Italy and Spain. Deeply sampled blood TCRbeta repertoires from subjects exposed to, actively infected with, or recovered from COVID-19 were included in the dataset. Nearly every sample came with metadata listing a de-identified subject ID, COVID-19 status, age in years and sex. The repertoires were released in a freely available public database intended as a resource for research on the immune response to SARS-CoV-2. Where HLA class I and class II types were available, the types were taken from metadata supplied by the sample provider, not from assay-based typing. The material from the prospective study consisted of cDNA or gDNA derived from T cells, B-cell-depleted T cells, or PBMCs. Samples came from the ongoing ImmuneRACE study (first 160 participants) plus 1,254 subjects from 6 global collaborators.

A second Seattle source provided samples from volunteer blood donors who had recovered from COVID-19. Collaborating institutions collected whole blood in K2EDTA tubes following their own protocols. For TCRbeta analysis, collaborator samples were shipped as frozen whole blood, as isolated PBMCs, or as DNA extracted from either sample type. For this clone: The target of this receptor is not known. No much larger clonotype is one base removed from it; base qualities were not supplied.

The immunoSEQ Assay, a bias-controlled multiplex PCR, was used to amplify TCRbeta CDR3 regions from genomic DNA. In the authors' own workflow: The number of nucleated cells in each sample was estimated by amplification of reference gene primers within the assay. To quantify the absolute abundance of each unique TCRbeta CDR3 rearrangement, sequence reads were collapsed and filtered. For each sample, productive Simpson clonality was calculated as the square root of Simpson's diversity index over productive rearrangements. The table was pulled from immuneACCESS by TCRdb, which kept in-frame rearrangements only. Such tables lose some clones; where checked, under half of the loss comes from unresolved V genes, and the rest has no known cause. V and J calls plus clone size are reproduced from that table; the DNA served to infer D and trimming. The sample yields approximately 240,000 clones; 80% to 85% were counted once. The ten largest clones add up to roughly 3% of the sample.

V is clipped by 5 bases and J by 0 bases, and the sequence between their germline boundaries is 8 bases long. Reading from cysteine to phenylalanine, the CDR3 counts 15 amino acids. Only the CDR3 DNA stays, 45 bases, in frame from base 1. CDR1 and CDR2 (MNHEY, SMNVEV) derive from the germline V gene (reference sequence). Study-level results and caveats: The amount of clinical and demographic metadata varied by source and participant and was provided uncurated.

This TCR was recovered from a woman in her 30s who had recovered from COVID-19. Sequenced material: peripheral blood. Rearrangement joined TRBV27 to TRBJ1-6, with no D gene named confidently. The sequence in DNA is TGTGCCAGCAGTCCCCTGAGCTCCTATAATTCACCCCTCCACTTT. The translation is CASSPLSSYNSPLHF.